These 32 T cell receptor beta chains were all obtained from the same sample, sequenced in a study of shared T cell receptors in the human thymus. Here immunoSEQ multiplex PCR was the method, and the copy in TCRdb shows in-frame clones only, minus some. The table has approximately 580,000 clones, roughly 74% seen once. These data were also filed under a second study, of human thymus T cells.

Source material: thymocytes. Receptors were obtained from a boy under two years old with a congenital heart defect.

The V gene is TRBV7-2, the J gene TRBJ2-7, with D unresolved. The CDR3 is made up of 12 amino acids. Trimming left V 5 bases short and J 0 bases short, with 5 bases between. In germline, CDR1 is SGHTA, CDR2 FQGNSA. The CDR3 DNA reads TGTGCCAGCAGCCTCTACTCCTACGAGCAGTACTTC. Translation gives CASSLYSYEQYF.

This chain connects TRBV15 to TRBJ2-5, with 11 bases lining up with TRBD2. The trim removed 1 base at V and 5 bases at J, leaving 12 bases unmatched. CDR1 and CDR2 from the germline V gene are LNHNV and YYDKDF (reference sequence). The CDR3 totals 18 residues. CDR3 in amino acids: CATSRAESSGRAGETQYF. The CDR3, as DNA: TGTGCCACCAGCAGAGCCGAGAGTAGCGGGAGGGCCGGGGAGACCCAGTACTTC. Full variable domain (outside the CDR3, taken from reference TRBV15 and TRBJ2-5): DAMVIQNPRYQVTQFGKPVTLSCSQTLNHNVMYWYQQKSSQAPKLLFHYYDKDFNNEADTPDNFQSRRPNTSFCFLDIRSPGLGDTAMYLCATSRAESSGRAGETQYFGPGTRLLVL.

The chain links TRBV5-1 to TRBJ1-1; TRBD1 matches 8 bases. In germline, CDR1 is SGHRS, CDR2 YFSETQ. V lost 4 bases to trimming and J lost 1 base; unmatched junction nucleotides: 9. CDR3 size: 16 residues. This CDR3 is CASSAIQGVRNTEAFF. The CDR3 coding sequence is TGCGCCAGCAGCGCAATACAGGGGGTCAGGAACACTGAAGCTTTCTTT.

This clone was detected once. The rearrangement joins TRBV5-6 to TRBJ1-2; no clear D gene. Between the trimmed V and J ends, which lost 1 base and 0 bases, there was a span of 4 bases. Germline V gene data show CDR1 as SGHDT and CDR2 as YYEEEE. CDR3 length: 13 amino acids. The CDR3 DNA sequence: TGTGCCAGCAGCTTGCCAACTAACTATGGCTACACCTTC. Translation: CASSLPTNYGYTF.

DNA for the CDR3: TGTGCCAGCAGCGACTTTGGGAACACTGAAGCTTTCTTT. This sequence encodes CASSDFGNTEAFF. V and J are TRBV6-5 and TRBJ1-1; D is undetermined. This CDR3 is built from 13 residues. CDR1 and CDR2 from the germline V gene are MNHEY and SVGAGI. Trimming pared 6 bases from V and 1 base from J, leaving 9 bases between.

V usage is TRBV29-1 and J usage is TRBJ2-3, with TRBD2 matching over 8 bases. Looked up from germline, CDR1 is SQVTM and CDR2 is ANQGSEA. V was clipped by 8 bases and J by 2 bases; unmatched bases: 12. The length of the CDR3 is 15 residues. CDR3 DNA: TGCAGCCTTCGGGTCACTAGCGGACACACAGATACGCAGTATTTT. This encodes CSLRVTSGHTDTQYF.

The V gene is TRBV27, the J gene TRBJ2-3; a possible D gene is TRBD2 (5 bases). Germline CDR1 reads MNHEY; CDR2 reads SMNVEV (reference sequence). The germline V and J ends were trimmed by 2 bases and 2 bases, with 11 bases remaining between them. CDR3 length: 15 residues. The CDR3 loop reads CASSLNSGPTDTQYF. In DNA, the CDR3 is TGTGCCAGCAGTTTAAACAGCGGACCCACAGATACGCAGTATTTT.

This chain connects TRBV14 to TRBJ2-2; D perhaps matches TRBD1 (6 bases). V was shortened by 0 bases and J by 1 base, with 15 bases between the two germline ends. The CDR3 consists of 18 residues. Germline CDR1 and CDR2: SGHDN and FVKESK. The CDR3 loop reads CASSQEIEDRRNTGELFF. The CDR3 region has the DNA TGTGCCAGCAGCCAAGAAATCGAAGACAGGAGGAACACCGGGGAGCTGTTTTTT.

The genes are TRBV7-6 and TRBJ2-2, with D tentatively TRBD2 (6 bases). Germline V gives CDR1 SGHVS, CDR2 FNYEAQ. Between the trimmed V and J ends, which lost 2 bases and 5 bases, there was a span of 15 bases. The CDR3 is made up of 16 amino acids. CDR3 amino acids: CASSLRGTEGTGELFF. CDR3 DNA: TGTGCCAGCAGCTTAAGAGGGACGGAGGGTACCGGGGAGCTGTTTTTT.

The V and J genes are TRBV30 and TRBJ2-7; TRBD1 is a possible D gene (5 bases). The V end was cut by 2 bases, the J end by 4 bases, with 15 bases between. CDR1 and CDR2 (germline): GTSNPN, SVGIG (reference sequence). The CDR3 runs 14 residues. The CDR3 bases are TGTGCCTGGAGTAGGGGCCCTCATACTTACGAGCAGTACTTC. It translates to CAWSRGPHTYEQYF. Complete variable domain (other parts from reference TRBV30 and TRBJ2-7): SQTIHQWPATLVQPVGSPLSLECTVEGTSNPNLYWYRQAAGRGLQLLFYSVGIGQISSEVPQNLSASRPQDRQFILSSKKLLLSDSGFYLCAWSRGPHTYEQYFGPGTRLTVT.

The chain links TRBV19 to TRBJ2-7, with TRBD2 matching over 8 bases. The CDR3 is 15 residues long. V shed 4 bases and J 2 bases; nucleotides not matched to a gene: 7. Germline assignment: CDR1 LNHDA and CDR2 SQIVND (reference sequence). CDR3 residues: CASSTLAGQPYEQYF. Written as DNA, the CDR3 is TGTGCCAGTAGTACCCTAGCGGGCCAACCCTACGAGCAGTACTTC.

The chain has TRBV2 and TRBJ1-1; D is perhaps TRBD1 (6 bases). CDR1 is SNHLY, CDR2 FYNNEI, per germline. Trimming took off 4 bases at V and 9 bases at J, with 18 bases between the two ends. The CDR3 runs to 14 residues. Here the CDR3 reads CASSGVGGTPQAFF. The CDR3 DNA is TGTGCCAGCAGTGGAGTAGGTGGGACACCCCAAGCTTTCTTT.

This clone showed up just a few times. The chain is built from TRBV30 and TRBJ1-5; no clear D. Trimming stripped 3 bases from V and 6 bases from J, with 9 bases between. CDR1 is GTSNPN, CDR2 SVGIG, per germline (reference sequence). The CDR3 is made up of 12 amino acids. The CDR3 nucleotides are TGTGCCTGGAGAAAGGAGTCTCAGCCCCAGCATTTT. Protein product: CAWRKESQPQHF.

The chain couples TRBV27 to TRBJ2-1; the match to TRBD2 covers 10 bases. Germline CDR1 MNHEY, CDR2 SMNVEV (reference sequence). The CDR3 loop spans 16 amino acids. V lost 5 bases, J lost 8 bases, and 12 bases stayed unmatched. Here the CDR3 reads CASSRTSGDPGDEQFF. DNA of the CDR3: TGTGCCAGCAGTCGAACTAGCGGGGACCCAGGAGATGAGCAGTTCTTC.

V and J are TRBV6-5 and TRBJ1-2; tentatively, D is TRBD1 (5 bases). The germline V gene encodes CDR1 MNHEY and CDR2 SVGAGI. V was shortened by 6 bases and J by 0 bases, with 14 bases between the two germline ends. The CDR3 sequence is 15 residues long. CDR3 protein: CASSPWGGTNYGYTF. Written as DNA, the CDR3 is TGTGCCAGCAGCCCTTGGGGGGGTACTAACTATGGCTACACCTTC.

This sequence joins TRBV30 and TRBJ1-4; no reliable D call. Germline loops: CDR1 GTSNPN, CDR2 SVGIG (reference sequence). Between the trimmed V and J ends, which lost 0 bases and 5 bases, there was a span of 19 bases. The CDR3 spans 17 residues. The CDR3 DNA is TGTGCCTGGAGTGTACGGTCCATCCGTCGTCTCAATGAAAAACTGTTTTTT. Its protein product is CAWSVRSIRRLNEKLFF.

The chain has TRBV19 and TRBJ2-7; 9 bases map to TRBD1. J gave up 5 bases and V 10 bases, and 9 bases lay outside the gene matches. The CDR3 loop spans 13 amino acids. Germline lookup yields CDR1 LNHDA and CDR2 SQIVND (reference sequence). The DNA for the CDR3 is TGTGCCACGATGGGGACAGGGTTCCACGAGCAGTACTTC. Amino acids: CATMGTGFHEQYF.

The chain joins TRBV19 to TRBJ2-7, with D possibly TRBD2 on 6 matching bases. There are 14 residues in the CDR3. The germline gives CDR1 LNHDA, CDR2 SQIVND (reference sequence). Trimming removed 9 bases from V and 3 bases from J, with 18 bases in between. DNA for the CDR3: TGTGCCAGCTCAAGGGACTTTAACCACTACGAGCAGTACTTC. This encodes CASSRDFNHYEQYF.

This chain joins TRBV9 and TRBJ2-7; a weak D match, TRBD2 (6 bases). The CDR3 totals 16 residues. The V and J ends lost 5 bases and 3 bases respectively, with 21 bases between them. In germline, CDR1 is SGDLS, CDR2 YYNGEE. The CDR3 region has the DNA TGTGCCAGCAGGGGGCGTCGGGAGTGGGTTTGCTACGAGCAGTACTTC. This codes for CASRGRREWVCYEQYF.

This chain joins TRBV7-2 and TRBJ1-2, with D possibly being TRBD1 (6 bases). The germline CDR1 and CDR2 sequences are SGHTA and FQGNSA. The germline V and J ends were trimmed by 6 bases and 0 bases, with 14 bases remaining between them. The CDR3 has 15 amino acids. The CDR3 DNA follows: TGTGCCAGCAGTTCCCAGGGGAGAGCTAACTATGGCTACACCTTC. It yields the protein CASSSQGRANYGYTF. Looking up the rest from reference TRBV7-2 and TRBJ1-2 gives the full variable domain: GAGVSQSPSNKVTEKGKDVELRCDPISGHTALYWYRQSLGQGLEFLIYFQGNSAPDKSGLPSDRFSAERTGGSVSTLTIQRTQQEDSAVYLCASSSQGRANYGYTFGSGTRLTVV.

The genes are TRBV20-1 and TRBJ2-3; possibly TRBD2 for D (6 bases). Germline CDR1 is DFQATT and CDR2 is SNEGSKA (reference sequence). V was clipped by 7 bases and J by 7 bases, with 12 bases between them. The CDR3 spans 11 residues. The CDR3 DNA reads TGCAGTGGAGGGACTCCCTATACGCAGTATTTT. This sequence encodes CSGGTPYTQYF.

The genes are TRBV9 and TRBJ1-4; D possibly corresponds to TRBD1 (5 bases). Trimming cost V 0 bases and J 8 bases, with 11 bases left between them. The CDR3 length is 14 residues. Looked up from germline, CDR1 is SGDLS and CDR2 is YYNGEE. CDR3 nucleotide sequence: TGTGCCAGCAGCGTAGGAGACCGGGGGGAAAAACTGTTTTTT. Amino acid sequence: CASSVGDRGEKLFF.

In DNA, the CDR3 is TGCGCCAGCAGCCAAGTGACGAGCGGGCCCACAGATACGCAGTATTTT. Protein sequence: CASSQVTSGPTDTQYF. The chain joins TRBV4-3 to TRBJ2-3; TRBD2 is a possible D gene (6 bases). The CDR3 extends over 16 amino acids. Germline V gives CDR1 LGHNA, CDR2 YSLEER. Trimming took 1 base from V and 2 from J, leaving 13 bases between them.

This chain links TRBV5-1 with TRBJ2-7, with 8 bases fitting TRBD2. Germline V gives CDR1 SGHRS, CDR2 YFSETQ. The CDR3 consists of 15 residues. With V trimmed by 4 bases and J by 6 bases, 12 bases remained unmatched. DNA for the CDR3: TGCGCCAGCAGCGTCCTCGATCAGCGGGAGTTCGAGCAGTACTTC. Its translation is CASSVLDQREFEQYF. Using reference TRBV5-1 and TRBJ2-7 for the parts outside the CDR3, the full variable domain is KAGVTQTPRYLIKTRGQQVTLSCSPISGHRSVSWYQQTPGQGLQFLFEYFSETQRNKGNFPGRFSGRQFSNSRSEMNVSTLELGDSALYLCASSVLDQREFEQYFGPGTRLTVT.

A few counts support this clone. The chain carries TRBV18 and TRBJ2-1, with a tentative D call TRBD1 (6 bases). Germline CDR1 reads KGHSH; CDR2 reads LQKENI. This CDR3 spans 14 amino acids. V lost 3 bases and J 4 bases, leaving 10 bases between the germline ends. CDR3 residues: CASSPAGQYNEQFF. The CDR3 nucleotides are TGTGCCAGCTCACCTGCCGGACAGTACAATGAGCAGTTCTTC.

The V gene is TRBV6-1, the J gene TRBJ2-1, with a weak D call TRBD2 (6 bases). The CDR3 covers 15 residues. Germline V gene lookup returns CDR1 MNHNS and CDR2 SASEGT. V was shortened by 8 bases and J by 2 bases, with 16 bases between the two germline ends. The chain's CDR3 is CASRRLDITYNEQFF. CDR3 bases: TGTGCCAGCCGGAGACTAGACATAACCTACAATGAGCAGTTCTTC.

This chain connects TRBV5-4 to TRBJ2-7; a weak D match, TRBD1 (5 bases). Germline V CDR1 and CDR2: SGHNT, YYREEE (reference sequence). The CDR3 runs 11 residues. V was trimmed by 1 base and J by 6 bases, leaving 5 bases between them. The DNA of the CDR3 is TGTGCCAGCAGCTTGCAGGGCGAGCAGTACTTC. Its protein is CASSLQGEQYF. Complete variable domain (other parts from reference TRBV5-4 and TRBJ2-7): ETGVTQSPTHLIKTRGQQVTLRCSSQSGHNTVSWYQQALGQGPQFIFQYYREEENGRGNFPPRFSGLQFPNYSSELNVNALELDDSALYLCASSLQGEQYFGPGTRLTVT.

The rearrangement joins TRBV25-1 to TRBJ2-7; TRBD1 aligns across 9 bases. The CDR3 covers 14 residues. Trimming at V came to 7 bases and at J to 2 bases, leaving 6 bases not matched to a gene. In germline, CDR1 is MGHDK, CDR2 SYGVNS. For the CDR3, the DNA is TGTGCCAGCAACCCGGGACAGGGCGCCTACGAGCAGTACTTC. This gives the protein CASNPGQGAYEQYF.

The J gene is TRBJ2-4, the V gene TRBV4-2; D is possibly TRBD1 (5 bases). The CDR3 loop spans 20 amino acids. The V and J ends lost 3 bases and 0 bases respectively, with 24 bases between them. Germline V lookup: CDR1 LGHNA, CDR2 YNFKEQ. The CDR3 DNA is TGTGCCAGCAGCCAGCCCCCAGGGATCCGAAGCCCCGTAGCCAAAAACATTCAGTACTTC. Protein product: CASSQPPGIRSPVAKNIQYF.

The J gene is TRBJ2-7, the V gene TRBV6-1; TRBD2 matches 9 bases. Per germline, CDR1 MNHNS and CDR2 SASEGT. This CDR3 has 13 residues. The ends lost 6 bases at V and 7 bases at J; junction bases unmatched: 7. As DNA, the CDR3 is TGTGCCAGCAGGCGGGAGGGCCTGGGGGAGCAGTACTTC. This translates into CASRREGLGEQYF.

The V gene is TRBV4-3, the J gene TRBJ2-1, with D unresolved. V gave up 1 base and J gave up 0 bases, with 10 bases separating them. The germline gives CDR1 LGHNA, CDR2 YSLEER. The CDR3 length is 16 residues. This CDR3 reads CASSQGGTNSYNEQFF. The CDR3 nucleotides read TGCGCCAGCAGCCAAGGAGGCACCAACTCCTACAATGAGCAGTTCTTC.

The chain employs TRBV18 and TRBJ2-1; 9 nucleotides line up with TRBD2. The CDR3 consists of 16 residues. The V and J ends lost 5 bases and 4 bases, in that order; junction bases with no gene match: 9. Per germline, CDR1 KGHSH and CDR2 LQKENI. CDR3 region: CASSSQEREEYNEQFF. CDR3 nucleotides: TGTGCCAGCTCATCCCAGGAGCGGGAGGAGTACAATGAGCAGTTCTTC.